These T cell receptor beta chains were read from a single sample in a study of control samples from healthy donors and cancer patients. Clones were sequenced by immunoSEQ multiplex PCR, and TCRdb holds only the in-frame ones, with some missing. The table lists 100,000 to 150,000 clones, roughly 92% of them singletons, with approximately 0.58% in the top ten. Sequenced: PBMCs. The receptors shown here come from a man older than 75 with head and neck cancer. Each CDR3 is given with its conserved first and last residue. D genes are given only for firm matches. Clone size is not always given. Where it is, it says once, few, many or a class for expanded clones.

clone size	D gene	V gene	J gene	CDR3 protein	CDR3 DNA
NA	NA	TRBV7-9	TRBJ2-5	CASSPGETQYF	TGTGCCAGCAGCCCCGGGGAGACCCAGTACTTC
once	TRBD1	TRBV3-1/TRBV3-2	TRBJ2-2	CASSFRTGWTGELFF	TGTGCCAGCAGCTTCCGGACAGGGTGGACCGGGGAGCTGTTTTTT
NA	NA	TRBV6-5	TRBJ1-2	CASLMDQQDYGYTF	TGTGCCAGCTTAATGGATCAACAGGACTATGGCTACACCTTC
NA	NA	TRBV12-1	TRBJ2-5	CASSRLGKTQYF	TGTGCCAGCAGCCGATTAGGGAAGACCCAGTACTTC
NA	TRBD2	TRBV19	TRBJ2-2	CASRTTSGSTGELFF	TGTGCCAGTAGAACCACTAGCGGGAGCACCGGGGAGCTGTTTTTT
NA	TRBD1	TRBV5-4	TRBJ2-2	CASSRYQGVEGELFF	TGTGCCAGCAGCCGGTACCAGGGGGTCGAGGGGGAGCTGTTTTTT
once	NA	TRBV9	TRBJ1-6	CASSGGAEYNSPLHF	TGTGCCAGCAGCGGGGGGGCAGAATATAATTCACCCCTCCACTTT
NA	NA	TRBV14	TRBJ1-1	CASSLQENTEAFF	TGTGCCAGCAGCTTACAGGAGAACACTGAAGCTTTCTTT
once	NA	TRBV6-5	TRBJ1-2	CASTPGRGYTF	TGTGCCAGCACCCCGGGGCGAGGCTACACCTTC
NA	NA	TRBV3-1/TRBV3-2	TRBJ1-2	CASSSSRHRVYGYTF	TGTGCCAGCAGCTCAAGCCGGCACAGGGTCTATGGCTACACCTTC
once	NA	TRBV9	TRBJ1-6	CASSVEGGALHF	TGTGCCAGCAGCGTAGAAGGAGGAGCCCTCCACTTT
NA	NA	TRBV4-1	TRBJ2-4	CASSQDWGPAAKNIQYF	TGCGCCAGCAGCCAAGATTGGGGGCCTGCAGCCAAAAACATTCAGTACTTC
once	NA	TRBV5-6	TRBJ1-2	CASTPGQALYGYTF	TGTGCCAGCACCCCTGGTCAGGCCCTCTATGGCTACACCTTC
NA	NA	TRBV4-3	TRBJ1-2	CASSQGVGEDGYTF	TGCGCCAGCAGCCAAGGAGTGGGAGAGGATGGCTACACCTTC
NA	NA	TRBV7-6	TRBJ2-7	CASSFQNSYEQYF	TGTGCCAGCAGCTTCCAGAACTCCTACGAGCAGTACTTC
NA	NA	TRBV9	TRBJ1-2	CASSVGQGRAYGYTF	TGTGCCAGCAGCGTAGGACAAGGGAGGGCATACGGCTACACCTTC
NA	TRBD1	TRBV2	TRBJ2-1	CASRDRMSDEQFF	TGTGCCAGCCGGGACAGGATGAGTGATGAGCAGTTCTTC
NA	NA	TRBV6-1	TRBJ1-2	CASSEWQGLRYTF	TGTGCCAGCAGTGAATGGCAGGGGCTCCGCTACACCTTC
NA	TRBD2	TRBV7-9	TRBJ2-7	CASSFVFTGLAAAEQYF	TGTGCCAGCAGCTTTGTGTTTACGGGACTAGCGGCGGCCGAGCAGTACTTC
NA	TRBD1	TRBV27	TRBJ1-2	CASSLVGTGGRGYTF	TGTGCCAGCAGTTTAGTAGGGACAGGGGGGAGAGGCTACACCTTC
NA	NA	TRBV6-5	TRBJ1-5	CASSYGRSNQPQHF	TGTGCCAGCAGTTACGGCAGGTCCAATCAGCCCCAGCATTTT
NA	NA	TRBV4-1	TRBJ2-5	CAAGRETQYF	TGCGCCGCCGGTCGGGAGACCCAGTACTTC
NA	TRBD1	TRBV5-1	TRBJ2-2	CASSLWDRGTGELFF	TGCGCCAGCAGCCTGTGGGACAGGGGAACCGGGGAGCTGTTTTTT
NA	NA	TRBV30	TRBJ1-2	CAWSVLWTTAEHGYTF	TGTGCCTGGAGTGTACTTTGGACTACGGCGGAACATGGCTACACCTTC